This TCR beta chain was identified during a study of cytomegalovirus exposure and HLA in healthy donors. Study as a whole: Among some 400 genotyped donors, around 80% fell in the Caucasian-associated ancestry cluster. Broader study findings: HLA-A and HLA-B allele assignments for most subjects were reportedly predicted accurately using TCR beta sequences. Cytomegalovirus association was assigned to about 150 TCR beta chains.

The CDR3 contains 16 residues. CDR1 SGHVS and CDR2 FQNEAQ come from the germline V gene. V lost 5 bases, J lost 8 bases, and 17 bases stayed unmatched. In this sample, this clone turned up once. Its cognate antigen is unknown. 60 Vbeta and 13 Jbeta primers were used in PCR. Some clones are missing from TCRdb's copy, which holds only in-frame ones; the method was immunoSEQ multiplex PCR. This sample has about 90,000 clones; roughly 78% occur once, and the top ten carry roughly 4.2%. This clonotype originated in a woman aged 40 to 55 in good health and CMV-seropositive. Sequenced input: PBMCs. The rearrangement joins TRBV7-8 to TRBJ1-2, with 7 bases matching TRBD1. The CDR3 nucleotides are TGTGCCAGCAGCATTTCCCGGGACAGTCTGAGTGGAGGCTACACCTTC. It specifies CASSISRDSLSGGYTF.